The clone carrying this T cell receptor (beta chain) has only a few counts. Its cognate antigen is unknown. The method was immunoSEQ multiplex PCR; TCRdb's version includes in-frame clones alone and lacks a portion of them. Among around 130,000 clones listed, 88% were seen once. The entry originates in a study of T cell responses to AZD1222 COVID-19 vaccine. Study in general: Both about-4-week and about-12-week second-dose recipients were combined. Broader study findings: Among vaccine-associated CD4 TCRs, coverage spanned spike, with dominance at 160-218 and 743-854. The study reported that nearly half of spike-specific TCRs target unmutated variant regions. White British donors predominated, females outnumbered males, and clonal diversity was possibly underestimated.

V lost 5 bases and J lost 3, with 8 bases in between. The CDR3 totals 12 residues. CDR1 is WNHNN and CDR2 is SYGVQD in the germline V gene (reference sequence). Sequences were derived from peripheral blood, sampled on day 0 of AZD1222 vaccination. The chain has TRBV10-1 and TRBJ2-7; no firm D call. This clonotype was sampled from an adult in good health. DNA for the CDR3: TGCGCCAGCAGTACGTACAGCTACGAGCAGTACTTC. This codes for CASSTYSYEQYF.